The 22 T cell receptor beta chains in this list originate from one sample, sequenced in a study of Graves' ophthalmopathy and Graves' hyperthyroidism (dated by TCRdb to between 2017 and 2018). Sequencing instrument: Illumina HiSeq 2000. For repertoire sequencing, the TCR beta CDR3 regions were amplified from RNA transcripts. HTBI primers and the Qiagen OneStep RT-PCR kit were used in a first-round RT-PCR, which was followed by a second-round multiplex PCR, size selection and purification. The public reads were reanalyzed by TCRdb: fastp trimming at Q25, MiXCR alignment, in-frame beta chains only. Rows with one shared CDR3 protein collapse into an entry with the most common genes and DNA. This sample holds over 500,000 distinct CDR3 sequences; about 24% were observed only once. The ten largest account for around 6.5% of the sample. Input material: peripheral blood. The receptor source for this set is a woman between 18 and 29 years old with stable Graves' hyperthyroidism. Some clones in this sample may be carry-over from other donors' samples. Donor details come from another sample of the same person, matched by shared clones.

This clonotype occurred many times. This chain connects TRBV28 to TRBJ2-7; a possible D gene is TRBD2 (6 bases). CDR1 MDHEN and CDR2 SYDVKM come from the germline V gene. The CDR3 extends over 14 amino acids. The V end lost 2 bases, the J end lost 6 bases, and 14 bases lay between the germline ends. The CDR3 DNA follows: TGTGCCAGCAGTTTAGGATGGAGGGTTTCCGAGCAGTACTTC. Translating it yields CASSLGWRVSEQYF.

This clonotype was recorded at least ten times. The chain links TRBV10-2 to TRBJ2-4; 9 bases agree with TRBD1. The CDR3 totals 17 residues. The V segment lost 2 bases and the J segment 15 bases; nucleotides outside the gene matches: 20. CDR1 WSHSY and CDR2 SAAADI come from the germline V gene. CDR3 sequence reads: CASSETYGTGKGIRWYF. The CDR3 region has the DNA TGCGCCAGCAGTGAGACTTACGGGACAGGGAAGGGGATTAGGTGGTACTTC.

V is TRBV28 and J is TRBJ1-2; 9 bases agree with TRBD1. V dropped 8 bases and J dropped 2; count of bases not matched to a gene: 12. Per the germline V gene, CDR1 is MDHEN and CDR2 is SYDVKM. CDR3 length: 16 amino acids. DNA for the CDR3: TGTGCCAGCCTGGGACAGGGAAACCAAGAAAACTATGGCTACACCTTC. It codes for CASLGQGNQENYGYTF.

In the case of this clonotype: Since no conserved phenylalanine or tryptophan closes the CDR3, a read error is the likely cause. The chain uses TRBV28 and TRBJ1-1; TRBD1 agrees at 8 bases. This CDR3 has 12 residues. In germline, CDR1 is MDHEN, CDR2 SYDVKM. V trimming: 5 bases; J trimming: 11 bases; junction bases outside the gene matches: 7. The CDR3 sequence: CASSRQGFRAFY. CDR3 nucleotides: TGTGCCAGCAGTCGACAGGGGTTTCGGGCTTTCTAT.

The chain employs TRBV3-1 and TRBJ2-7; D remains unclear. Germline V gene sequence: CDR1 LGHDT, CDR2 YNNKEL (reference sequence). CDR3 size: 15 residues. V lost 0 bases and J lost 3, with 12 bases in between. In nucleotides, the CDR3 is TGTGCCAGCAGCCAAGAAAGTAGGCCAGGCTACGAGCAGTACTTC. Translation gives CASSQESRPGYEQYF.

This clonotype showed up many times. The chain recombines TRBV28 with TRBJ1-6, with 8 positions matching TRBD1. The V and J ends lost 6 bases and 1 base, in that order; junction bases with no gene match: 2. The CDR3 length is 15 residues. The germline V gene has CDR1 MDHEN and CDR2 SYDVKM. CDR3 DNA: TGTGCCAGCAGAGGACAGGGATCCTATAATTCACCCCTCCACTTT. Protein product: CASRGQGSYNSPLHF. Combining the CDR3 with reference TRBV28 and TRBJ1-6 gives the whole variable domain DVKVTQSSRYLVKRTGEKVFLECVQDMDHENMFWYRQDPGLGLRLIYFSYDVKMKEKGDIPEGYSVSREKKERFSLILESASTNQTSMYLCASRGQGSYNSPLHFGNGTRLTVT.

This clonotype was detected a few times. The V gene is TRBV18, the J gene TRBJ1-1; 9 nucleotides align to TRBD1. The CDR3 is 13 residues long. Germline V lookup: CDR1 KGHSH, CDR2 LQKENI. V trimming: 5 bases; J trimming: 4 bases; junction bases outside the gene matches: 2. The CDR3 reads CASSKTGGTEAFF. The CDR3 DNA reads as TGTGCCAGCTCAAAGACAGGGGGCACTGAAGCTTTCTTT.

The chain links TRBV6-1 to TRBJ2-7, with 10 positions matching TRBD2. V trimming: 7 bases; J trimming: 2 bases; junction bases outside the gene matches: 8. CDR3 size: 15 residues. Germline lookup yields CDR1 MNHNS and CDR2 SASEGT. The CDR3 here is CASTDLAGATYEQYF. The CDR3 DNA sequence: TGTGCCAGCACGGATCTAGCGGGGGCTACCTACGAGCAGTACTTC.

This clonotype has only a few counts. The chain carries TRBV5-1 and TRBJ1-1; TRBD1 agrees at 9 bases. Germline CDR1 reads SGHRS; CDR2 reads YFSETQ. With V trimmed by 1 base and J by 3 bases, 10 bases remained unmatched. This CDR3 region has 17 residues. CDR3 sequence (DNA): TGCGCCAGCAGCTTGTTACGCCCGGGACAGGGTCACACTGAAGCTTTCTTT. Residues: CASSLLRPGQGHTEAFF.

This clonotype was recorded many times. V gene TRBV27 combines with J gene TRBJ2-7; 7 bases align to TRBD2. Losses at the gene ends were 6 bases for V and 0 bases for J; bases not matched to a gene: 11. CDR1 MNHEY and CDR2 SMNVEV come from the germline V gene (reference sequence). The CDR3 sequence is 16 residues long. The CDR3 region has the DNA TGTGCCAGCAGAAGAGACGGACTAGTACACTCCTACGAGCAGTACTTC. This sequence encodes CASRRDGLVHSYEQYF.

This clonotype has just a few counts. The CDR3 DNA reads TGTGCCAGCAGGGCCGGGACGCCGGGCGAGACCCAGTACTTC. It translates to CASRAGTPGETQYF. This sequence joins TRBV2 and TRBJ2-5; D possibly matches TRBD1 or TRBD2 (5 bases each). V gave up 6 bases and J gave up 5 bases, with 16 bases separating them. The germline V gene encodes CDR1 SNHLY and CDR2 FYNNEI. This CDR3 has 14 amino acids.

A few counts support this clonotype. This rearrangement joins TRBV11-2 to TRBJ2-5; possibly TRBD1 or TRBD2 for D (5 bases each). V was trimmed by 5 bases and J by 5 bases, leaving 15 bases between them. Germline CDR1 is SGHAT and CDR2 is FQNNGV. The CDR3 extends over 14 amino acids. The CDR3 DNA sequence: TGTGCCAGCAGCCCCGAGGGGCTGTGGGAGACCCAGTACTTC. Translated: CASSPEGLWETQYF.

This clonotype was recorded only once. The V gene is TRBV11-1, the J gene TRBJ1-1; no clear D gene. The CDR3 runs to 15 residues. CDR1 and CDR2 (germline): SGHAT, FQDESV (reference sequence). Trimming stripped 0 bases from V and 7 bases from J, with 15 bases between. The CDR3 DNA reads TGTGCCAGCAGCTTAGCGGAGTTGGGTCGGGGTGAAGCTTTCTTT. Translation: CASSLAELGRGEAFF.

This clonotype came up many times. The CDR3 sequence is CASSYGGTGRQPQHF. The DNA for the CDR3 is TGTGCCAGCAGTTACGGTGGGACAGGGCGACAGCCCCAGCATTTT. J is TRBJ1-5 and V is TRBV6-2 or TRBV6-3; the match to TRBD1 covers 9 bases. The V gene end was trimmed by 2 bases and the J gene end by 7 bases; junction bases not matched to a gene: 6. Per the germline V gene, CDR1 is MNHEY and CDR2 is SVGEGT. This CDR3 is built from 15 residues.

CDR3 amino acids: CASRDSPQGALRFSYNEQFF. CDR3 coding DNA: TGTGCCAGCAGAGATAGTCCCCAGGGGGCCTTAAGATTCTCCTACAATGAGCAGTTCTTC. This chain connects TRBV12-3 or TRBV12-4 to TRBJ2-1; TRBD1 matches at 8 bases. This CDR3 comprises 20 residues. Trimming took 6 bases from V and 0 from J; bases not matched to a gene: 19.

The chain employs TRBV29-1 and TRBJ2-7; D remains ambiguous. This CDR3 region has 11 residues. V lost 7 bases, J lost 1 base, and 8 bases lay in between. Germline lookup yields CDR1 SQVTM and CDR2 ANQGSEA. CDR3 protein: CSARQSYEQYF. The CDR3 region has the DNA TGCAGCGCAAGACAATCCTACGAGCAGTACTTC.

This clonotype was seen repeatedly, ten times or more. The genes are TRBV5-1 and TRBJ1-1; tentatively, D is TRBD1 (6 bases). Germline assignment: CDR1 SGHRS and CDR2 YFSETQ. The CDR3 loop spans 15 amino acids. The V gene lost 2 bases and the J gene lost 8 bases, with 19 bases spanning the gap. CDR3 region: CASSLHEQGAYEAFF. DNA for the CDR3: TGCGCCAGCAGCTTACACGAACAGGGCGCGTACGAAGCTTTCTTT.

This clonotype was observed a handful of times. V gene TRBV3-1 combines with J gene TRBJ1-1; D might be TRBD1 (6 bases). Trimming shortened V by 4 bases and J by 0 bases, and 12 bases separated the two germline ends. The CDR3 is made up of 15 amino acids. Germline CDR1 and CDR2: LGHDT and YNNKEL (reference sequence). The CDR3 coding sequence is TGTGCCAGCAGCCCGGGGGGCAGCTTGAACACTGAAGCTTTCTTT. It encodes CASSPGGSLNTEAFF.

This clonotype occurred many times. This chain connects TRBV12-3 or TRBV12-4 to TRBJ2-7; the D gene is possibly TRBD2 (6 bases). The CDR3 is 11 residues long. Trimming left V 8 bases short and J 2 bases short, with 7 bases between. The CDR3 loop reads CASGRTYEQYF. In DNA, the CDR3 is TGTGCCAGCGGGAGGACCTACGAGCAGTACTTC.

For this clonotype: This clone may be a read error of a much larger clone one base away. The CDR3 region is CASSYGTGSTGELFF. DNA for the CDR3: TGTGCCAGCAGTTACGGGACAGGGAGCACCGGGGAGCTGTTTTTT. The chain uses TRBV6-5 and TRBJ2-2, with 9 nucleotides matching TRBD1. The V gene's germline CDR1 is MNHEY and CDR2 SVGAGI. The CDR3 is 15 residues long. The V gene end was trimmed by 2 bases and the J gene end by 4 bases; junction bases not matched to a gene: 2.

This clonotype was seen more than once but under ten times. This chain joins TRBV6-1 and TRBJ2-7, with 9 bases aligning to TRBD2. The germline gives CDR1 MNHNS, CDR2 SASEGT. The CDR3 has 15 amino acids. V lost 6 bases and J lost 3; bases outside the gene matches: 9. CDR3 amino acids: CASRTAAGGSYEQYF. The DNA of the CDR3 is TGTGCCAGCAGAACCGCAGCGGGAGGAAGCTACGAGCAGTACTTC.

This clonotype was found many times. This chain connects TRBV11-2 to TRBJ2-7; D is uncertain. This CDR3 has 14 amino acids. The germline V gene has CDR1 SGHAT and CDR2 FQNNGV. The V and J ends lost 1 base and 0 bases respectively, with 7 bases between them. The CDR3 coding sequence is TGTGCCAGCAGCTTAGGGTTAGGCTCCTACGAGCAGTACTTC. Its translation is CASSLGLGSYEQYF.